This TCR beta chain came from a study of beta chain features in type 1 diabetes. Study outcomes and limitations: TCRB repertoires of naive, central memory and Treg cells appeared more similar among patients than among healthy donors. The study found fewer insertions and more deletions at VDJ junctions in type 1 diabetes patients.

This clone has a handful of counts. What it binds is unknown. Every bit of the isolated RNA underwent reverse transcription, so sequencing read expressed TCRB transcripts. Produced via immunoSEQ multiplex PCR; TCRdb's table is partial and in-frame only. Among approximately 140,000 clones, 40% to 55% were seen once, and the ten largest hold 0.35% to 0.45%. The clonotype was recovered from a young man in good health. Sequencing was carried out using Tregs from blood.

The CDR3 DNA reads as TGCAGCGTTGAAGATCCCGTTGGGGGGGGTTATGGCTACACCTTC. As protein: CSVEDPVGGGYGYTF. This chain connects TRBV29-1 to TRBJ1-2, with a weak D call TRBD1 (5 bases). CDR1 and CDR2 from the germline V gene are SQVTM and ANQGSEA. Trimming shortened V by 0 bases and J by 5 bases, and 16 bases separated the two germline ends. The CDR3 loop spans 15 amino acids.